The entry below describes one T cell receptor beta chain. What it binds is not known. The data originate from a study of CD8 T cells in ankylosing spondylitis. Broader study findings: Clones tied to disease were said to be significantly enriched in matched ankylosing spondylitis synovial fluid. A motif in TCR beta, a set of about eight highly homologous variants, appeared characteristic of ankylosing spondylitis blood. Disease-linked clones had a CD8+ phenotype and relatively low frequency in peripheral blood.

MiXCR, applied by TCRdb to the 5' RACE reads, yields one record per CDR3 protein. Here the sample spans more than 150,000 distinct CDR3 sequences, 13% being singletons. The sequence was obtained from a female donor with ankylosing spondylitis or in good health (not recorded which). The specimen was blood, either unsorted or a sorted T cell fraction (not recorded which).

Here the CDR3 DNA reads TGTGCCAGCAGGGCCACAACGAACACCGGGGAGCTGTTTTTT. It codes for CASRATTNTGELFF. The rearrangement joins TRBV2 to TRBJ2-2; no firm D call. V lost 6 bases and J 0 bases, leaving 8 bases between the germline ends. Germline V lookup: CDR1 SNHLY, CDR2 FYNNEI. The CDR3 covers 14 residues.